The sequence of this T cell receptor (beta chain) was determined in a study of cytomegalovirus exposure and HLA in healthy donors. PCR involved 60 Vbeta and 13 Jbeta primers. Measured with immunoSEQ multiplex PCR; TCRdb has only the in-frame clones, and not every one. In the table there are approximately 160,000 clones, 70% of which are singletons. After removal of 6 bases from V and 0 bases from J, the junction contained 6 bases not matched to a gene. Germline loops: CDR1 MNHNS, CDR2 SASEGT. CDR3 length: 15 amino acids. Points from the study as a whole: Most TCRs appeared rarely, but some public TCRs recurred in many donors. An analysis that was carried out later associated 16,000 or so TCR beta sequences with HLA alleles at 0.05 false discovery rate. Analyzed later, most CMV-associated TCR beta chains appeared HLA-restricted. Researchers counted some 150 TCR beta chains as cytomegalovirus-associated.

Details on this clone: Antigen unknown.

The clonotype comes from a man between 18 and 29 years old in good health and CMV-seropositive. Sequenced sample: PBMCs. The V call is TRBV6-1, the J call TRBJ2-7; 9 nucleotides agree with TRBD1. The CDR3 nucleotides are TGTGCCAGCAGGGCCGGGACAGGGCTCTCCTACGAGCAGTACGTC. This encodes CASRAGTGLSYEQYV.